Listed below are T cell receptor beta chains from one sample, sequenced in a study of OX40 agonist ivuxolimab in advanced cancers. Produced via immunoSEQ multiplex PCR; TCRdb's table is partial and in-frame only. The sample holds about 130,000 clones, around 90% seen once. Sequencing was performed on CD4+ or CD8+ T cells sorted from blood, taken in a trial of the OX40 agonist ivuxolimab. The source is an adult with an advanced solid tumor such as melanoma, head and neck, liver or kidney cancer. CDR3s include the opening cysteine and the closing phenylalanine or tryptophan. Fields, in order: CDR3 protein, CDR3 DNA, V gene, J gene, clone size, D gene. A D gene is named only where the DNA matches it firmly. The size field is filled for only some rows; it gives once, few, many or a size class.

CASSPRQGEYEQYF	TGTGCCAGCTCACCAAGGCAGGGGGAGTACGAGCAGTACTTC	TRBV18	TRBJ2-7	NA	TRBD1
CASSLTGEGQPQHF	TGTGCCAGCAGCTTAACAGGGGAAGGTCAGCCCCAGCATTTT	TRBV7-3	TRBJ1-5	few	NA
CASSPDPGRTYEQYF	TGTGCCAGCAGCCCGGACCCCGGGAGAACCTACGAGCAGTACTTC	TRBV5-5	TRBJ2-7	once	NA
CASRRTTDTQYF	TGTGCCAGCAGGAGAACCACAGATACGCAGTATTTT	TRBV27	TRBJ2-3	NA	NA
CASGGLFGNNQPQHF	TGTGCCAGCGGGGGCCTTTTTGGAAACAATCAGCCCCAGCATTTT	TRBV28	TRBJ1-5	NA	NA
CASSVTGAGEDEKLFF	TGTGCCAGCAGTGTCACGGGAGCAGGGGAGGATGAAAAACTGTTTTTT	TRBV27	TRBJ1-4	NA	NA
CAWSVDLNTEAFF	TGTGCCTGGAGTGTTGACCTGAACACTGAAGCTTTCTTT	TRBV30	TRBJ1-1	NA	NA
CASRQTRDSHEQYF	TGTGCCAGCAGACAAACCCGGGACAGCCACGAGCAGTACTTC	TRBV7-3	TRBJ2-7	NA	TRBD1
CASSEQGSSYEQYF	TGTGCCAGCAGTGAACAGGGTAGCTCCTACGAGCAGTACTTC	TRBV2	TRBJ2-7	once	NA
CASATTRGGSGYTIYF	TGTGCCAGCGCGACCACCCGAGGGGGCTCAGGGTACACCATATATTTT	TRBV5-6	TRBJ1-3	NA	TRBD1
CASSGVHLQGGNQPQHF	TGTGCCAGCAGTGGGGTCCATCTCCAAGGGGGCAATCAGCCCCAGCATTTT	TRBV2	TRBJ1-5	NA	NA
CASSLQGSNEQYF	TGTGCCAGCAGCTTGCAGGGGAGCAACGAGCAGTACTTC	TRBV5-4	TRBJ2-7	NA	NA
CSVVAGGETQYF	TGCAGCGTTGTGGCAGGCGGGGAGACCCAGTACTTC	TRBV29-1	TRBJ2-5	NA	NA
CASMLENTEAFF	TGTGCCAGCATGTTGGAGAACACTGAAGCTTTCTTT	TRBV2	TRBJ1-1	NA	NA